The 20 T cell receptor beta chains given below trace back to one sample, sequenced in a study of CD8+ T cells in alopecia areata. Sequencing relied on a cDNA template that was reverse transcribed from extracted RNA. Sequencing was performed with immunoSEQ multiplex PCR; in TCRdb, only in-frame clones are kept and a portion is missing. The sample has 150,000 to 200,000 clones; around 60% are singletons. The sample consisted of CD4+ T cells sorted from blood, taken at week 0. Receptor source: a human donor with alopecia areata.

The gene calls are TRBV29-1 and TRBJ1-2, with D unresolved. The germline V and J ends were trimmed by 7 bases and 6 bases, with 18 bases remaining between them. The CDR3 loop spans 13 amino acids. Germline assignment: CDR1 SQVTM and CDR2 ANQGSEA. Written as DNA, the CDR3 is TGCAGCGCCTCGTCAGGAGGGAAGGATGGCTACACCTTC. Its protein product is CSASSGGKDGYTF.

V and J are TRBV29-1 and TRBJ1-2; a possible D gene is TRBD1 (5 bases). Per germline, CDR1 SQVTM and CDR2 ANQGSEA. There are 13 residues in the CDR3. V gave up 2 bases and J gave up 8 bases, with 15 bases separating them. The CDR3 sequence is CSVEKGSARGYTF. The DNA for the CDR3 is TGCAGCGTTGAAAAGGGGTCAGCGAGAGGCTACACCTTC.

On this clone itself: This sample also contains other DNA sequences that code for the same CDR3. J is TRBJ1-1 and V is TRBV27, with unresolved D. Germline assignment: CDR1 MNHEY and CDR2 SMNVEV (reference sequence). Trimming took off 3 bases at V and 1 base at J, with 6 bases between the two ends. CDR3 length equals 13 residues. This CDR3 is CASSFRRNTEAFF. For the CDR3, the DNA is TGTGCCAGCAGTTTCAGGAGGAACACTGAAGCTTTCTTT.

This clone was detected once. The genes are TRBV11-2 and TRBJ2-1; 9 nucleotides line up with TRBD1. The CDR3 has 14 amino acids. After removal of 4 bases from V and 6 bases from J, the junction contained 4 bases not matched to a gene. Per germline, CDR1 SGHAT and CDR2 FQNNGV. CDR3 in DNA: TGTGCCAGCAGCTCGAACAGGGGGCGCAATGAGCAGTTCTTC. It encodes CASSSNRGRNEQFF.

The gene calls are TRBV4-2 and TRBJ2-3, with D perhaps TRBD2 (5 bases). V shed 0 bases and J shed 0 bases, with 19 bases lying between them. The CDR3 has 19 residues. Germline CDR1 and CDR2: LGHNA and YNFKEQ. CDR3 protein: CASSQDRKRGSPSTDTQYF. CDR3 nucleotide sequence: TGTGCCAGCAGCCAAGATCGTAAGCGCGGGTCCCCTAGCACAGATACGCAGTATTTT.

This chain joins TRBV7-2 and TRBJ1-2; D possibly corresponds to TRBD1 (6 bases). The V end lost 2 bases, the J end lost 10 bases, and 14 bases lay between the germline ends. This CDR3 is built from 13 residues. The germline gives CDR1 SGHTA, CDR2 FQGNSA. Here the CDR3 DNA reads TGTGCCAGCAGCTTATGGGGGCAGAGGGCCTACACCTTC. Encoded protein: CASSLWGQRAYTF.

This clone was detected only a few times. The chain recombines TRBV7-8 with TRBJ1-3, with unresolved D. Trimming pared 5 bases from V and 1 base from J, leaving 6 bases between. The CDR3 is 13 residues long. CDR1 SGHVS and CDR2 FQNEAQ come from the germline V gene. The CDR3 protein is CASSKESGNTIYF. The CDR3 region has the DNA TGTGCCAGCAGCAAAGAATCTGGAAACACCATATATTTT.

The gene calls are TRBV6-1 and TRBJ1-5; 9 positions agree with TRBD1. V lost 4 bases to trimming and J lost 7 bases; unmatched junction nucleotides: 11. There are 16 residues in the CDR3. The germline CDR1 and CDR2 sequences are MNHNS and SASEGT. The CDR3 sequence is CASSATLRQGGQPQHF. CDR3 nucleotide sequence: TGTGCCAGCAGTGCAACCCTCCGACAGGGGGGCCAGCCCCAGCATTTT.

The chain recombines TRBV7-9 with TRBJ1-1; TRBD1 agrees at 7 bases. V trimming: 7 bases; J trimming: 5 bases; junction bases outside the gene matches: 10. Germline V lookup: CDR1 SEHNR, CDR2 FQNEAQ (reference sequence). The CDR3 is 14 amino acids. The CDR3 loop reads CASTRTGEGTEAFF. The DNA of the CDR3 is TGTGCCAGCACCCGAACAGGGGAGGGTACTGAAGCTTTCTTT.

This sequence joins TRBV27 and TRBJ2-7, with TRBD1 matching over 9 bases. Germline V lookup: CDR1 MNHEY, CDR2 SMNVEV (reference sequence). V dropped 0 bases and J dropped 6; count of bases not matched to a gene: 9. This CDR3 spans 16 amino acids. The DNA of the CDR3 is TGTGCCAGCAGTTTATCTTTGGTTGGACAGGGGACCGAGCAGTACTTC. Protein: CASSLSLVGQGTEQYF.

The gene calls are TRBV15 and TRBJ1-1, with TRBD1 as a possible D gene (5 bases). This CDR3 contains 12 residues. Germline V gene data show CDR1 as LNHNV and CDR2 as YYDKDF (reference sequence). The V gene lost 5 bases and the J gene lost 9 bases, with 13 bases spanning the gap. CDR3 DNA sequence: TGTGCCACCAGCGAGGAAGGGACTAAAGCTTTCTTT. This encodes CATSEEGTKAFF.

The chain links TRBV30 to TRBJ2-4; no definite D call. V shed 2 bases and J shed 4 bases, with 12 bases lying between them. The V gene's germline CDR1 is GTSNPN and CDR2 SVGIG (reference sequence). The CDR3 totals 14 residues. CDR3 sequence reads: CAWSLQERKNIQYF. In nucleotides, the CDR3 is TGTGCCTGGAGTCTCCAGGAGAGGAAAAACATTCAGTACTTC.

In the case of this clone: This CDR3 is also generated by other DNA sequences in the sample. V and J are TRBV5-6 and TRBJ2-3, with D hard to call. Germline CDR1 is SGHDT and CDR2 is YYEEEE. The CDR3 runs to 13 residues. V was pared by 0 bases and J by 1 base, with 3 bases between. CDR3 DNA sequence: TGTGCCAGCAGCTTGGGGGGCACAGATACGCAGTATTTT. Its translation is CASSLGGTDTQYF.

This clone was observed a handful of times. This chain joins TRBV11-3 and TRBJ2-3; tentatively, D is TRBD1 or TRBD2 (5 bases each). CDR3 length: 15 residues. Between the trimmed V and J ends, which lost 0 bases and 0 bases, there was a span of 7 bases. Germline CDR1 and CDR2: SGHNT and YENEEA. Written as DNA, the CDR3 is TGTGCCAGCAGCTTAGATTGGGGGAGCACAGATACGCAGTATTTT. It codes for CASSLDWGSTDTQYF.

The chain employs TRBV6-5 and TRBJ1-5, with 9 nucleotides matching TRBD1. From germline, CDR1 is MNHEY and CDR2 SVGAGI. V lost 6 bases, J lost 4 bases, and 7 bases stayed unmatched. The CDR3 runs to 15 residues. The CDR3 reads CASRPTGGKNQPQHF. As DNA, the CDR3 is TGTGCCAGCAGGCCGACAGGGGGGAAGAATCAGCCCCAGCATTTT.

The CDR3 reads CASSLSGAEAFF. In DNA form, the CDR3 reads TGTGCCAGCAGCTTATCGGGAGCTGAAGCTTTCTTT. The chain carries TRBV7-9 and TRBJ1-1; no reliable D call. There are 12 residues in the CDR3. The germline V gene has CDR1 SEHNR and CDR2 FQNEAQ (reference sequence). Trimming cost V 2 bases and J 6 bases, with 7 bases left between them.

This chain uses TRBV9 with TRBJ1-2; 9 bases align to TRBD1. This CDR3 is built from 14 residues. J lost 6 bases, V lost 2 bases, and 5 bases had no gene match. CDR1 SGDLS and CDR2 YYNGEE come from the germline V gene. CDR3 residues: CASSVGQGWNGYTF. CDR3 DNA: TGTGCCAGCAGCGTGGGACAGGGATGGAATGGCTACACCTTC.

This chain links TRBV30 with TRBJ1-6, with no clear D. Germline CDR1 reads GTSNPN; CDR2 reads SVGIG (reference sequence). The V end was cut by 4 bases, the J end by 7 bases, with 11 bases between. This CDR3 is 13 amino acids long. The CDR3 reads CAWTLDGNSPLHF. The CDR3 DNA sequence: TGTGCCTGGACCCTCGATGGAAATTCACCCCTCCACTTT.

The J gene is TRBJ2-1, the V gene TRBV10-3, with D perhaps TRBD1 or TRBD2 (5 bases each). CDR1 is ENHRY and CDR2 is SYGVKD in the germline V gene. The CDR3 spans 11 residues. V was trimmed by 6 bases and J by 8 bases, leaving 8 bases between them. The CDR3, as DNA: TGTGCCATCAGCGTGGGGGATGAGCAGTTCTTC. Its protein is CAISVGDEQFF.

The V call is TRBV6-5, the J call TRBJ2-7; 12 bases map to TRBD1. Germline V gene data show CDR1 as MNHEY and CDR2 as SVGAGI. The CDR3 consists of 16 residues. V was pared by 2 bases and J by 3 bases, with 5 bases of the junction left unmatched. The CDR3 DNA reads TGTGCCAGCAGTTACGGAGGGACAGGGGGCATCTACGAGCAGTACTTC. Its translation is CASSYGGTGGIYEQYF.